This TCR beta chain is from a study of blood T cell repertoires in COVID-19. Original analysis: Using reference gene primer amplification, nucleated cell counts were estimated. The protocol was immunoSEQ multiplex PCR, while the TCRdb copy is restricted to in-frame clones and leaves out a portion. The V and J calls and clone size were taken over from that table, and D and trimming were inferred from the DNA. The sample consists of 200,000 or so clones, roughly four fifths of them appearing once. Per the germline V gene, CDR1 is LGHNA and CDR2 is YSLEER. The CDR3 runs to 17 residues. V shed 1 base and J 7 bases; nucleotides not matched to a gene: 11.

The origin of this receptor is a woman between 25 and 40 years old with acute or convalescent COVID-19. The rearrangement joins TRBV4-3 to TRBJ2-1; 9 bases match TRBD2. The sample taken for sequencing was peripheral blood. The CDR3 DNA reads TGCGCCAGCAGCCAAGGAGGGACTAGCCGTCTAATGAATGAGCAGTTCTTC. Residues: CASSQGGTSRLMNEQFF.